A selection of T cell receptor beta chains follows, all from one sample in a study of blood T cell repertoires in COVID-19. TCRdb keeps only in-frame clones here, not all; method: immunoSEQ multiplex PCR. The top ten clones hold about 6.7% of a sample with 87,000 or so clones, around 91% of them seen once. Sequences were obtained from peripheral blood. The receptors come from a man aged 18 to 29 with COVID-19, enrolled during active disease. CDR3s include the opening cysteine and the closing phenylalanine or tryptophan. A D gene is named only where the DNA matches it firmly. Some rows mark clone size as missing; the rest say once, few, many or name a class of expanded clone.

j_call: TRBJ2-5; clone_size: NA; d_call: NA; v_call: TRBV19; cdr3_nt: TGTGCCAGTAGCCCTTGGGGGGGCGGGCAAGAGACCCAGTACTTC; cdr3_aa: CASSPWGGGQETQYF
j_call: TRBJ2-1; clone_size: NA; d_call: TRBD2; v_call: TRBV28; cdr3_nt: TGTGCCAGCACCCTTTCAGCGGGAGGTCTGTGGGAGCAGTTCTTC; cdr3_aa: CASTLSAGGLWEQFF
j_call: TRBJ2-5; clone_size: NA; d_call: TRBD2; v_call: TRBV9; cdr3_nt: TGTGCCAGCAGCGGCCGCCTGGGAGGGGAGACCCAGTACTTC; cdr3_aa: CASSGRLGGETQYF
j_call: TRBJ2-7; clone_size: NA; d_call: TRBD2; v_call: TRBV5-1; cdr3_nt: TGCGCCAGCAGCGCCGGGACTAGCGGGGGAAGCTCCTACGAGCAGTACTTC; cdr3_aa: CASSAGTSGGSSYEQYF
j_call: TRBJ1-5; clone_size: NA; d_call: NA; v_call: TRBV5-1; cdr3_nt: TGCGCCAGCAGCTTTACAGGAGATCAGCCCCAGCATTTT; cdr3_aa: CASSFTGDQPQHF
j_call: TRBJ2-2; clone_size: NA; d_call: TRBD2; v_call: TRBV25-1; cdr3_nt: TGTGCCAGCAGCCCTGGCGGGGGGCTGTTTTTT; cdr3_aa: CASSPGGGLFF
j_call: TRBJ1-2; clone_size: NA; d_call: TRBD1; v_call: TRBV30; cdr3_nt: TGTGCCTGGAGTGACAGGGGGAGGAACTATGGCTACACCTTC; cdr3_aa: CAWSDRGRNYGYTF
j_call: TRBJ2-1; clone_size: NA; d_call: TRBD2; v_call: TRBV5-4; cdr3_nt: TGTGCCAGCAGCCCCCAACTAGCGGGAGACTACAATGAGCAGTTCTTC; cdr3_aa: CASSPQLAGDYNEQFF
j_call: TRBJ2-7; clone_size: once; d_call: TRBD1; v_call: TRBV19; cdr3_nt: TGTGCCAGTAGTATAGATCGGGACAGGGGGCGAGCGAGGTACTTC; cdr3_aa: CASSIDRDRGRARYF
j_call: TRBJ2-7; clone_size: medium-sized; d_call: TRBD1; v_call: TRBV5-4; cdr3_nt: TGTGCCAGCAGTCATCCGGGACAGGGGACCTACGAGCAGTACTTC; cdr3_aa: CASSHPGQGTYEQYF
j_call: TRBJ1-2; clone_size: NA; d_call: TRBD1; v_call: TRBV7-9; cdr3_nt: TGTGCCAGCAGCTCCCGGACAGGGACGGGCTATGGCTACACCTTC; cdr3_aa: CASSSRTGTGYGYTF
j_call: TRBJ2-1; clone_size: NA; d_call: TRBD2; v_call: TRBV19; cdr3_nt: TGTGCCAGTTCCGGACTAGTAAGTGTCAATGAGCAGTTCTTC; cdr3_aa: CASSGLVSVNEQFF
j_call: TRBJ2-5; clone_size: NA; d_call: TRBD2; v_call: TRBV18; cdr3_nt: TGTGCCAGCTCGCCCCTCCGGGCGGGAGGGCCGGAGACCCAGTACTTC; cdr3_aa: CASSPLRAGGPETQYF
j_call: TRBJ2-1; clone_size: once; d_call: NA; v_call: TRBV19; cdr3_nt: TGTGCCAGTAGTATATCGGACACAGCCTACAATGAGCAGTTCTTC; cdr3_aa: CASSISDTAYNEQFF
j_call: TRBJ2-2; clone_size: NA; d_call: TRBD2; v_call: TRBV19; cdr3_nt: TGTGCCAGTAACAGGTTGACTAGCGGGAGGGCGAACACCGGGGAGCTGTTTTTT; cdr3_aa: CASNRLTSGRANTGELFF
j_call: TRBJ2-7; clone_size: NA; d_call: NA; v_call: TRBV25-1; cdr3_nt: TGTGCCAGCAGCCTCGGTAGGGGCAGCGAGCAGTACTTC; cdr3_aa: CASSLGRGSEQYF
j_call: TRBJ1-2; clone_size: NA; d_call: NA; v_call: TRBV7-9; cdr3_nt: TGTGCCAGCAGCTTAGTTAGTCGGTATGGCTACACCTTC; cdr3_aa: CASSLVSRYGYTF
j_call: TRBJ1-1; clone_size: NA; d_call: NA; v_call: TRBV9; cdr3_nt: TGTGCCAGCAGCTCCACGGGGTCGATGAACACTGAAGCTTTCTTT; cdr3_aa: CASSSTGSMNTEAFF
j_call: TRBJ1-2; clone_size: NA; d_call: NA; v_call: TRBV6-5; cdr3_nt: TGTGCCAGCAGTTACTCGGGGGCTCGGAGCTATGGCTACACCTTC; cdr3_aa: CASSYSGARSYGYTF
j_call: TRBJ1-3; clone_size: NA; d_call: TRBD1; v_call: TRBV5-1; cdr3_nt: TGCGCCAGCAGCTGGGGGACAGCTGGAAACACCATATATTTT; cdr3_aa: CASSWGTAGNTIYF
j_call: TRBJ2-3; clone_size: NA; d_call: TRBD1; v_call: TRBV28; cdr3_nt: TGTGCCAGCAGTTTGCCACAGGGGGCAACAGATACGCAGTATTTT; cdr3_aa: CASSLPQGATDTQYF
j_call: TRBJ1-5; clone_size: NA; d_call: NA; v_call: TRBV5-6; cdr3_nt: TGTGCCAGCAGGCGCAGGGGAGTAAATCAGCCCCAGCATTTT; cdr3_aa: CASRRRGVNQPQHF
j_call: TRBJ2-1; clone_size: NA; d_call: NA; v_call: TRBV5-5; cdr3_nt: TGTGCCAGCAGCTTGGTTGGAGGGGGCGGGTCTGGCAATGAGCAGTTCTTC; cdr3_aa: CASSLVGGGGSGNEQFF
j_call: TRBJ1-2; clone_size: NA; d_call: TRBD1; v_call: TRBV28; cdr3_nt: TGTGCCAGCAAGGAGGCAGGGGGCAATGGCTACACCTTC; cdr3_aa: CASKEAGGNGYTF
j_call: TRBJ2-5; clone_size: NA; d_call: TRBD1; v_call: TRBV6-5; cdr3_nt: TGTGCCAGCAGTTACGGACAGGGTAGCCAGGAGACCCAGTACTTC; cdr3_aa: CASSYGQGSQETQYF
j_call: TRBJ2-7; clone_size: NA; d_call: NA; v_call: TRBV2; cdr3_nt: TGTGCCAGCAGTGGGGTGGCAGGGTCACAAGGGCAGTACTTC; cdr3_aa: CASSGVAGSQGQYF
j_call: TRBJ2-1; clone_size: NA; d_call: NA; v_call: TRBV4-1; cdr3_nt: TGCGCCAGCAGCCAGAGACTAGAATTCGAGCAGTTCTTC; cdr3_aa: CASSQRLEFEQFF
j_call: TRBJ1-2; clone_size: NA; d_call: NA; v_call: TRBV2; cdr3_nt: TGTGCCAGCCCCCCCAGGAACCATGGCTACACCTTC; cdr3_aa: CASPPRNHGYTF
j_call: TRBJ2-7; clone_size: NA; d_call: NA; v_call: TRBV6-1; cdr3_nt: TGTGCCAGCAGTGAACTGGGGGGACCCCTTACTGTCTACGAGCAGTACTTC; cdr3_aa: CASSELGGPLTVYEQYF
j_call: TRBJ1-1; clone_size: NA; d_call: TRBD1; v_call: TRBV7-6; cdr3_nt: TGTGCCAGCAGCGCGACGACAGGGACGGCTGAAGCTTTCTTT; cdr3_aa: CASSATTGTAEAFF
j_call: TRBJ1-5; clone_size: NA; d_call: NA; v_call: TRBV6-6; cdr3_nt: TGTGCCAGCAGCCAGGGATCTTATAGCAATCAGCCCCAGCATTTT; cdr3_aa: CASSQGSYSNQPQHF
j_call: TRBJ2-2; clone_size: NA; d_call: NA; v_call: TRBV7-2; cdr3_nt: TGTGCCAGCACAGCGAACACCGGGGAGCTGTTTTTT; cdr3_aa: CASTANTGELFF